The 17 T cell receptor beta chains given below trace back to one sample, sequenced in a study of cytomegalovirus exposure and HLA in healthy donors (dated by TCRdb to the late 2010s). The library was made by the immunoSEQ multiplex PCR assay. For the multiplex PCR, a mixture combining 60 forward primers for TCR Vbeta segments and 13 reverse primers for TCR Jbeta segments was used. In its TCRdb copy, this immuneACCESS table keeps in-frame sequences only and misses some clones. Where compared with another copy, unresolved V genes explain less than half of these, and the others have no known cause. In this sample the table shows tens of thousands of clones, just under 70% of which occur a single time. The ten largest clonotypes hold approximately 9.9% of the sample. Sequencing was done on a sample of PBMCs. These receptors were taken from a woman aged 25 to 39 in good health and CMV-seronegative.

CDR3 residues: CASSYTEAFF. The CDR3 nucleotides are TGTGCCAGCAGCTACACTGAAGCTTTCTTT. The chain joins TRBV2 to TRBJ1-1; D uncertain. This CDR3 has 10 residues. V lost 6 bases and J lost 3, with 2 bases in between. CDR1 is SNHLY, CDR2 FYNNEI, per germline.

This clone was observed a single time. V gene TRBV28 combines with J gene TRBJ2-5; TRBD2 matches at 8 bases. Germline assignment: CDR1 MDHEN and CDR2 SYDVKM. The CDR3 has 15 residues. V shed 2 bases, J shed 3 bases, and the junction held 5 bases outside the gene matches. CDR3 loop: CASSLIGRDKETQYF. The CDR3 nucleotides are TGTGCCAGCAGTTTAATCGGGAGGGACAAAGAGACCCAGTACTTC. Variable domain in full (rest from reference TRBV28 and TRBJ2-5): DVKVTQSSRYLVKRTGEKVFLECVQDMDHENMFWYRQDPGLGLRLIYFSYDVKMKEKGDIPEGYSVSREKKERFSLILESASTNQTSMYLCASSLIGRDKETQYFGPGTRLLVL.

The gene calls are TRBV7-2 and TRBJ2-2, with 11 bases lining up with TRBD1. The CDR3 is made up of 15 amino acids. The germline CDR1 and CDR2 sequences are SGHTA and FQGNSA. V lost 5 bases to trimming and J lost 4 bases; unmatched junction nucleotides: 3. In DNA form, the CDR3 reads TGTGCCAGCAGCCGCGGGACAGGGGGCACCGGGGAGCTGTTTTTT. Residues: CASSRGTGGTGELFF.

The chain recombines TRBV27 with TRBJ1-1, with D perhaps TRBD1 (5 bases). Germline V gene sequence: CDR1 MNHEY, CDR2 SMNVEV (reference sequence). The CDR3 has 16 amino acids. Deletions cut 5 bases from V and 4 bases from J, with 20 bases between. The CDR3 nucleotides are TGTGCCAGCAGTGACTCCTTGGGGGGAGGAGGCACTGAAGCTTTCTTT. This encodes CASSDSLGGGGTEAFF.

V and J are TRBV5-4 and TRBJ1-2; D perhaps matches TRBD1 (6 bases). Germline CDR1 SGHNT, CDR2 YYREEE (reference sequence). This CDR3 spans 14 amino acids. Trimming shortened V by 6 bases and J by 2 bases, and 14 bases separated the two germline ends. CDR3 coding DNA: TGTGCCAGCACCAAAGACAGGAAGAACTATGGCTACACCTTC. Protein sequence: CASTKDRKNYGYTF.

The CDR3: CASSEWTGRQPQHF. CDR3 nucleotide sequence: TGTGCCAGCAGTGAGTGGACAGGTCGTCAGCCCCAGCATTTT. The J gene is TRBJ1-5, the V gene TRBV2; 7 positions match TRBD1. Germline CDR1 SNHLY, CDR2 FYNNEI. The CDR3 length is 14 residues. With V trimmed by 3 bases and J by 6 bases, 5 bases remained unmatched.

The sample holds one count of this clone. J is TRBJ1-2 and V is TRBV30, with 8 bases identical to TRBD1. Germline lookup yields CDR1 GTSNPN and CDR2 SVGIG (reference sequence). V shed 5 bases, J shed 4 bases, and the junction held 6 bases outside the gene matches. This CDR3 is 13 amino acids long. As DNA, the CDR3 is TGTGCCTGGGCTACAGGGGGGCTCTATGGCTACACCTTC. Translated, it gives CAWATGGLYGYTF.

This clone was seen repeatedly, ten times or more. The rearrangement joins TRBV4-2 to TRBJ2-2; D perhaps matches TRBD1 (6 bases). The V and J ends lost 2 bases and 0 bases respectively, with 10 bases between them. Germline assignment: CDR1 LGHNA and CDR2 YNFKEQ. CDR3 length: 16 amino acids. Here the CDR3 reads CASSQPDRANTGELFF. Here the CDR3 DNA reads TGTGCCAGCAGCCAACCGGACAGAGCGAACACCGGGGAGCTGTTTTTT.

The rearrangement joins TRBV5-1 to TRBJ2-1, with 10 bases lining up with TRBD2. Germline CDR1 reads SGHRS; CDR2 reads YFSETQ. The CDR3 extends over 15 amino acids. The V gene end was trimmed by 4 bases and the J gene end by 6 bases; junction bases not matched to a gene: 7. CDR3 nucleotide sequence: TGCGCCAGCAGCGCCGTAGCGGGGGGACCCAATGAGCAGTTCTTC. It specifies CASSAVAGGPNEQFF.

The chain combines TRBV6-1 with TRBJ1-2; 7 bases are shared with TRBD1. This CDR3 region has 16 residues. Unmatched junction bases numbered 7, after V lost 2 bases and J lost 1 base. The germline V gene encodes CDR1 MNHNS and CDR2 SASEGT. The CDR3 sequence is CASSEWGRGRNYGYTF. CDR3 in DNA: TGTGCCAGCAGTGAATGGGGAAGGGGGCGTAACTATGGCTACACCTTC.

The CDR3 loop reads CASSLDMSNQPQHF. The CDR3 DNA follows: TGCGCCAGCAGCTTGGATATGAGCAATCAGCCCCAGCATTTT. V gene TRBV5-1 combines with J gene TRBJ1-5; no clear D. Per the germline V gene, CDR1 is SGHRS and CDR2 is YFSETQ. The ends were cut back, 0 bases at V and 1 base at J, with 5 bases in the middle. This CDR3 contains 14 residues. Together with reference TRBV5-1 and TRBJ1-5, the CDR3 gives the full variable domain: KAGVTQTPRYLIKTRGQQVTLSCSPISGHRSVSWYQQTPGQGLQFLFEYFSETQRNKGNFPGRFSGRQFSNSRSEMNVSTLELGDSALYLCASSLDMSNQPQHFGDGTRLSIL.

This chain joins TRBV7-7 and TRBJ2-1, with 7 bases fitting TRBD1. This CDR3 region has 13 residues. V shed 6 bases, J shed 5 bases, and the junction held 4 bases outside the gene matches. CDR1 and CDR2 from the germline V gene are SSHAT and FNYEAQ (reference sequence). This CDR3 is CASSTGVNNEQFF. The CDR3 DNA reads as TGTGCCAGCAGTACAGGGGTCAACAATGAGCAGTTCTTC.

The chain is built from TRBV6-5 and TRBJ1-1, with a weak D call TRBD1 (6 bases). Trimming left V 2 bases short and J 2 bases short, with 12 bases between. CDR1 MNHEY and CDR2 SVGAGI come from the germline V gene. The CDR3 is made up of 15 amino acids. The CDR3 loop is CASSYAQGFNTEAFF. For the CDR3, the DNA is TGTGCCAGCAGTTACGCGCAGGGGTTTAACACTGAAGCTTTCTTT.

CDR3 nucleotide sequence: TGTGCCAGCAGCGACCGACAGCTCTCTGGAAACACCATATATTTT. Amino acids: CASSDRQLSGNTIYF. The V gene is TRBV2, the J gene TRBJ1-3, with D possibly matching TRBD1 (5 bases). The CDR3 totals 15 residues. Trimming pared 6 bases from V and 0 bases from J, leaving 12 bases between. Looked up from germline, CDR1 is SNHLY and CDR2 is FYNNEI.

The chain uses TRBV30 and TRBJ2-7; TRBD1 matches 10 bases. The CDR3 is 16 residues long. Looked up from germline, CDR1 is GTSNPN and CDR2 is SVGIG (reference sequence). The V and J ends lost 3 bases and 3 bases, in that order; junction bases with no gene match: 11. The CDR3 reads CAWRDWGQGSFYEQYF. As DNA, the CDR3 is TGTGCCTGGAGGGACTGGGGACAGGGGAGCTTCTACGAGCAGTACTTC.

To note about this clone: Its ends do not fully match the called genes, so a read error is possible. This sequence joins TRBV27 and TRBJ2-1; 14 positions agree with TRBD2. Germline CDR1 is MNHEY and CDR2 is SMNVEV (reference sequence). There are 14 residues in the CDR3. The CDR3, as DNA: TGTGCCAGCAGTTACGTGACTAGCGGGGGGGCGTGGGTCTTC. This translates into CASSYVTSGGAWVF.

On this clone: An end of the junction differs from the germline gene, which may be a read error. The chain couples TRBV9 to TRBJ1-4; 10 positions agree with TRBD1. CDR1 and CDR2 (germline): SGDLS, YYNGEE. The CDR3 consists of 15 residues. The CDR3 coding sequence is TGTGCCAGCAGCGAGAGACAGGGGGCGAATGTAAAACTGTTTTTT. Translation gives CASSERQGANVKLFF. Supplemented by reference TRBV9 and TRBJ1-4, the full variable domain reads DSGVTQTPKHLITATGQRVTLRCSPRSGDLSVYWYQQSLDQGLQFLIQYYNGEERAKGNILERFSAQQFPDLHSELNLSSLELGDSALYFCASSERQGANVKLFFGSGTQLSVL.